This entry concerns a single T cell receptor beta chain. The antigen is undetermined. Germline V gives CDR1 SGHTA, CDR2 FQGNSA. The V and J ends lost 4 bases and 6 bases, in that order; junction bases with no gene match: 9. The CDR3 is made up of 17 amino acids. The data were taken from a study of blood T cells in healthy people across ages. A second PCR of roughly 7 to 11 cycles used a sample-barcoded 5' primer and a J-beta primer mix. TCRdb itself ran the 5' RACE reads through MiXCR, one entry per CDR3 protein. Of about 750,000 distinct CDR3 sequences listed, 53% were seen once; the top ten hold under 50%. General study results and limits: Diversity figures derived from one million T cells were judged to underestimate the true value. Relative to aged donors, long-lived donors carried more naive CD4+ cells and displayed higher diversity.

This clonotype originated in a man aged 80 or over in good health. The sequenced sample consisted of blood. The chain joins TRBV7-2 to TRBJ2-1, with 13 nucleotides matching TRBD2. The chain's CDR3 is CASSSTSGRVGGNEQFF. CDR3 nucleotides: TGTGCCAGCAGCTCCACTAGCGGGAGGGTGGGGGGCAATGAGCAGTTCTTC.